The clone carrying this T cell receptor beta chain came up a few times. Its antigen is not identified. After removal of 4 bases from V and 3 bases from J, the junction contained 7 bases not matched to a gene. Germline CDR1 is MNHEY and CDR2 is SVGEGT. The CDR3 is 16 amino acids. Every donor provided roughly 10 milliliters of peripheral blood. The data were obtained in a study of blood T cells in healthy people across ages. Regarding the study as a whole: Both higher diversity and more naive CD4+ cells marked long-lived donors when set against aged donors. Age brought a roughly linear fall in TCR beta diversity measured per million T cells.

Alongside a J-beta primer mix, a sample-barcoded 5' primer served in a second PCR lasting about 7 to 12 cycles. A tag from a template-switch adaptor with 12 random nucleotides marked each cDNA molecule. In TCRdb, the 5' RACE reads were re-called with MiXCR into one record per CDR3 protein. The repertoire includes hundreds of thousands of distinct CDR3 sequences, around 45% of them detected once, and under 20% sits in the top ten. Sequenced: blood. This receptor was obtained from a man aged 60-69 years in good health. This chain connects TRBV6-2 or TRBV6-3 to TRBJ1-5; TRBD1 agrees at 9 bases. This CDR3 reads CASSFRDRAFNQPQHF. The CDR3 nucleotides read TGTGCCAGCAGTTTCCGGGACAGGGCCTTCAATCAGCCCCAGCATTTT.